This entry lists 3 T cell receptor beta chains sequenced from one sample in a study of graft-versus-host responses after intestinal transplantation. Libraries were prepared by immunoSEQ multiplex PCR; TCRdb keeps only in-frame clonotypes and omits some of them. The sample has more than 13,000 clones, roughly a third seen once. Co-plating was performed using roughly 200,000 CFSE-labeled responder cells and roughly 200,000 irradiated, violet-dye-labeled stimulator cells. The sequences come from alloreactive CD8+ T cells from a mixed lymphocyte reaction culture, collected before intestinal transplant. As to subset: CFSE-low proliferating T cells sorted from approximately 6-day pre-transplant mixed lymphocyte reaction (GvH or HvG direction). The receptors were gathered from a human patient who received an intestinal transplant.

This clone appeared a few times. The chain is built from TRBV6-1 and TRBJ1-1; weak D call: TRBD1 (5 bases). The CDR3 sequence is 15 residues long. V lost 2 bases to trimming and J lost 2 bases, with 12 bases between them. Per the germline V gene, CDR1 is MNHNS and CDR2 is SASEGT. The CDR3 DNA reads as TGTGCCAGCAGTGAACTGGGGGGGGTAAACACTGAAGCTTTCTTT. Residues: CASSELGGVNTEAFF.

The rearrangement joins TRBV5-6 to TRBJ1-2, with D unclear. CDR1 is SGHDT, CDR2 YYEEEE, per germline. This CDR3 is built from 12 residues. With 4 bases removed from V and 7 bases from J, the gap between germline ends came to 11 bases. The CDR3 nucleotides are TGTGCCAGCAGCCCGGCGGGATTTGGCTACACCTTC. The encoded protein is CASSPAGFGYTF.

The gene calls are TRBV6-1 and TRBJ2-2, with D possibly TRBD1 on 8 matching bases. Germline CDR1 reads MNHNS; CDR2 reads SASEGT. The V gene lost 2 bases and the J gene lost 8 bases, with 21 bases spanning the gap. This CDR3 has 17 amino acids. The chain's CDR3 is CASSELGQGLRNGELFF. The CDR3 nucleotides read TGTGCCAGCAGTGAACTAGGACAGGGACTAAGAAATGGGGAGCTGTTTTTT.